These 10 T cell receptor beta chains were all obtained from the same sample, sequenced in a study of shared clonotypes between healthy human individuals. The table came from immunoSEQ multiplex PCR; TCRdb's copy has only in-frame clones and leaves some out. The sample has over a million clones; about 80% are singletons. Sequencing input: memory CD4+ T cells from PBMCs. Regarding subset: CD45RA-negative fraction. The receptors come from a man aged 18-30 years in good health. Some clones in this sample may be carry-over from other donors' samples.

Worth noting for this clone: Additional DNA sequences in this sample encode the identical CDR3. The CDR3 region has the DNA TGTGCCAGCAGCGTAGAGGCCGGAAGGGGCTACACCTTC. Amino acid sequence: CASSVEAGRGYTF. The rearrangement joins TRBV9 to TRBJ1-2; the D is unclear. CDR3 length: 13 residues. Per the germline V gene, CDR1 is SGDLS and CDR2 is YYNGEE. V lost 0 bases, J lost 8 bases, and 11 bases lay in between. Based on the CDR3 plus reference TRBV9 and TRBJ1-2, the full variable domain is DSGVTQTPKHLITATGQRVTLRCSPRSGDLSVYWYQQSLDQGLQFLIQYYNGEERAKGNILERFSAQQFPDLHSELNLSSLELGDSALYFCASSVEAGRGYTFGSGTRLTVV.

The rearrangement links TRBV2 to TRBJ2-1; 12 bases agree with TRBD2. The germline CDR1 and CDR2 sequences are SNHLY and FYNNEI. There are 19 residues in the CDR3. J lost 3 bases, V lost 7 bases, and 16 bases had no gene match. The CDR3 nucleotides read TGTGCCAGCACCGGGACAGGGCCGGGACTAGCGGGCCACTACAATGAGCAGTTCTTC. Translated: CASTGTGPGLAGHYNEQFF.

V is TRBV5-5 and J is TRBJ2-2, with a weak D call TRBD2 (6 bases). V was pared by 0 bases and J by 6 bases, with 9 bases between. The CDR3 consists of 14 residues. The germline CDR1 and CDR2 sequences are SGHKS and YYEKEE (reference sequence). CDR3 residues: CASSLAAGSGELFF. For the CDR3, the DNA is TGTGCCAGCAGCTTGGCGGCGGGATCCGGGGAGCTGTTTTTT.

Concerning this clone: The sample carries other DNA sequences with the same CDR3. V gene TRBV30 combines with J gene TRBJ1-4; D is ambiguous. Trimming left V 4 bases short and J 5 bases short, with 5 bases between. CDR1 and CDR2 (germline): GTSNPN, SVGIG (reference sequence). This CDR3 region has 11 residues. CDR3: CAWNGNEKLFF. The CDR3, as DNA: TGTGCCTGGAACGGGAATGAAAAACTGTTTTTT.

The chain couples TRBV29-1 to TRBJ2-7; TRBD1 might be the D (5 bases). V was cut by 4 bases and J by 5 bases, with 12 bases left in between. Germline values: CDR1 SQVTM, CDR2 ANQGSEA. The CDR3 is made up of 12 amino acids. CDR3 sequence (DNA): TGCAGCGTTGCTCTACAGGTTAACGAGCAGTACTTC. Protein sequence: CSVALQVNEQYF.

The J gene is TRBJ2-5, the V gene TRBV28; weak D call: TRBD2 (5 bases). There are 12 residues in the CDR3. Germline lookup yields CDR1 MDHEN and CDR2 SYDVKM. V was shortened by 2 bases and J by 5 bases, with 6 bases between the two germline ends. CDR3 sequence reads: CASSLGEETQYF. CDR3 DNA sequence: TGTGCCAGCAGTTTAGGGGAGGAGACCCAGTACTTC.

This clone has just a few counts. CDR3 DNA sequence: TGTGCCAGCAGTGAAAAGCGGGCCTCCTACAATGAGCAGTTCTTC. Its protein product is CASSEKRASYNEQFF. This chain joins TRBV2 and TRBJ2-1; possibly TRBD2 for D (6 bases). Germline V gene sequence: CDR1 SNHLY, CDR2 FYNNEI. With 2 bases removed from V and 0 bases from J, the gap between germline ends came to 8 bases. This CDR3 has 15 residues.

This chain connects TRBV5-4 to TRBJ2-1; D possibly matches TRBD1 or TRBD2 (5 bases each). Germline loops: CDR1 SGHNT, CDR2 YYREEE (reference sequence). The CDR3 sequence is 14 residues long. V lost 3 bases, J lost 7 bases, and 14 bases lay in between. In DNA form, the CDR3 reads TGTGCCAGCAGCTGGGGCCTCCCGGGAAATGAGCAGTTCTTC. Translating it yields CASSWGLPGNEQFF.

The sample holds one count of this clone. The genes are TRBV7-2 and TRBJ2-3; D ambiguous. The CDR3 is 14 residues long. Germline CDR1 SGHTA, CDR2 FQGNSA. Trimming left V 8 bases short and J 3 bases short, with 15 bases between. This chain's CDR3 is CASLPSARTDTQYF. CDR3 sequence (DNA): TGTGCCAGCCTCCCCTCGGCACGGACAGATACGCAGTATTTT.

The CDR3 bases are TGCGCCAGCAGCTACCAGACAGGGGGTAGGGAAAAACTGTTTTTT. This encodes CASSYQTGGREKLFF. The chain employs TRBV5-1 and TRBJ1-4, with 9 bases identical to TRBD1. Unmatched junction bases numbered 8, after V lost 3 bases and J lost 8 bases. The germline CDR1 and CDR2 sequences are SGHRS and YFSETQ. This CDR3 is built from 15 residues. The full variable domain, with the rest looked up from reference TRBV5-1 and TRBJ1-4, is KAGVTQTPRYLIKTRGQQVTLSCSPISGHRSVSWYQQTPGQGLQFLFEYFSETQRNKGNFPGRFSGRQFSNSRSEMNVSTLELGDSALYLCASSYQTGGREKLFFGSGTQLSVL.